The 7 T cell receptor beta chains reported below all come from one sample, sequenced in a study of cytomegalovirus exposure and HLA in healthy donors. PCR primers comprised 60 Vbeta and 13 Jbeta primers. This table comes from immunoSEQ multiplex PCR, and its TCRdb copy is limited to in-frame clones, with some not included. The data hold under 150,000 clones, with around 79% observed a single time. What was sequenced was PBMCs. These receptor sequences come from a female donor in good health and CMV-seronegative.

A single count supports this clone. The chain carries TRBV2 and TRBJ1-5, with unresolved D. CDR3 length equals 11 residues. Germline V gives CDR1 SNHLY, CDR2 FYNNEI. The V gene lost 5 bases and the J gene lost 4 bases, with 3 bases spanning the gap. The CDR3 nucleotides are TGTGCCAGCAGTCCTAATCAGCCCCAGCATTTT. Amino acids: CASSPNQPQHF.

The chain links TRBV12-5 to TRBJ1-2, with 7 bases identical to TRBD1. CDR1 and CDR2 from the germline V gene are LGHNT and FRNRAP. V was pared by 7 bases and J by 3 bases, with 11 bases of the junction left unmatched. CDR3 length: 15 amino acids. Here the CDR3 reads CASVSGDSRDYGYTF. DNA of the CDR3: TGTGCTAGTGTCTCGGGGGACAGTAGGGACTATGGCTACACCTTC.

The rearrangement links TRBV18 to TRBJ1-1; the D is unclear. The CDR3 totals 15 residues. The V end lost 5 bases, the J end lost 4 bases, and 17 bases lay between the germline ends. The germline V gene encodes CDR1 KGHSH and CDR2 LQKENI. The CDR3 coding sequence is TGTGCCAGCTCAAGAGTGGTGCCCCCCTCCACTGAAGCTTTCTTT. Translation gives CASSRVVPPSTEAFF.

The gene calls are TRBV7-9 and TRBJ1-3; 8 positions match TRBD1. V lost 5 bases and J lost 1; bases outside the gene matches: 4. The CDR3 length is 15 residues. The germline V gene has CDR1 SEHNR and CDR2 FQNEAQ (reference sequence). CDR3: CASSHDRGSGNTIYF. The CDR3 nucleotides read TGTGCCAGCAGCCACGACAGGGGTTCTGGAAACACCATATATTTT.

This clone appeared once. The chain employs TRBV30 and TRBJ2-7; maybe TRBD2 (7 bases). Germline CDR1 GTSNPN, CDR2 SVGIG (reference sequence). The CDR3 runs to 15 residues. With 2 bases removed from V and 4 bases from J, the gap between germline ends came to 18 bases. CDR3 DNA sequence: TGTGCCTGGAGTTCAAATCGGGGGGACACATACGAGCAGTACTTC. It yields the protein CAWSSNRGDTYEQYF.

The J gene is TRBJ1-2, the V gene TRBV5-4, with 11 bases identical to TRBD1. CDR3 length equals 15 residues. The germline V gene encodes CDR1 SGHNT and CDR2 YYREEE (reference sequence). The trim removed 4 bases at V and 4 bases at J, leaving 6 bases unmatched. The CDR3 nucleotides are TGTGCCAGCAGCCGGGGACAGGGGGGATCCTATGGCTACACCTTC. It specifies CASSRGQGGSYGYTF. Complete variable domain (other parts from reference TRBV5-4 and TRBJ1-2): ETGVTQSPTHLIKTRGQQVTLRCSSQSGHNTVSWYQQALGQGPQFIFQYYREEENGRGNFPPRFSGLQFPNYSSELNVNALELDDSALYLCASSRGQGGSYGYTFGSGTRLTVV.

The chain links TRBV29-1 to TRBJ2-5; 7 positions match TRBD1. The V segment lost 4 bases and the J segment 3 bases; nucleotides outside the gene matches: 5. Germline V gene data show CDR1 as SQVTM and CDR2 as ANQGSEA. The CDR3 covers 13 residues. This chain's CDR3 is CSVVVDREETQYF. As DNA, the CDR3 is TGCAGCGTTGTTGTCGACAGGGAAGAGACCCAGTACTTC.